This T cell receptor beta chain originates from a study of cytomegalovirus exposure and HLA in healthy donors. Sequencing was performed with immunoSEQ multiplex PCR; in TCRdb, only in-frame clones are kept and a portion is missing. The data hold 110,000 or so clones, with over 75% observed a single time. The J segment lost 6 bases and the V segment lost 3 bases, leaving 7 bases of the junction unmatched. This CDR3 is built from 16 residues. CDR1 and CDR2 (germline): SGHRS, YFSETQ. Findings and caveats of the study: Subsequent analysis showed first-cohort TCR clusters tending to co-occur in 120 validation repertoires.

The donors were members of the validation cohort comprising approximately 110 subjects, separate from the roughly 650-subject first cohort. A word on this clone: No antigen is known for it.

The chain is built from TRBV5-1 and TRBJ2-1; 12 bases align to TRBD2. The sequencing input was PBMCs. This sequence originates from a woman aged 25 to 39 in good health and CMV-seronegative. CDR3: CASSSPGLAGSNEQFF. CDR3 sequence (DNA): TGCGCCAGCAGCTCACCGGGACTAGCGGGTTCCAATGAGCAGTTCTTC.